This entry is about one T cell receptor beta chain. The data were taken from a study of tumor T cells in aggressive B-cell lymphoma. Profiled with immunoSEQ multiplex PCR; TCRdb holds only in-frame clones, not every one. The sample lists thousands of clones; approximately 78% were seen once. The sample was tumor tissue. The source is an adult with diffuse large B cell lymphoma.

The CDR3 coding sequence is TGTGCCAGTAGTGCAACGCGGGACAGGGGGGAGAACACTGAAGCTTTCTTT. Protein product: CASSATRDRGENTEAFF. The chain links TRBV19 to TRBJ1-1; 11 positions agree with TRBD1. The V gene's germline CDR1 is LNHDA and CDR2 SQIVND (reference sequence). Trimming at V came to 5 bases and at J to 1 base, leaving 9 bases not matched to a gene. CDR3 size: 17 residues.